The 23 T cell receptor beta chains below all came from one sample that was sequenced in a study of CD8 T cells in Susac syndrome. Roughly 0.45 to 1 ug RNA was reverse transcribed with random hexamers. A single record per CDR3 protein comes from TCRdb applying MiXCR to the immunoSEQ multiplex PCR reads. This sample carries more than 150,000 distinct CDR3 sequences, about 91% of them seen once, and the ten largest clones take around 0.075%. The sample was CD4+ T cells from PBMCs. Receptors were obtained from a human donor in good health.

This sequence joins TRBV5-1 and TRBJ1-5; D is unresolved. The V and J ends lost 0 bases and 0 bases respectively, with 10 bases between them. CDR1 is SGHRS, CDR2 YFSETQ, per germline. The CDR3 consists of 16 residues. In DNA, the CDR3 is TGCGCCAGCAGCTTGGGGCACTTGGGTAGCAATCAGCCCCAGCATTTT. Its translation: CASSLGHLGSNQPQHF. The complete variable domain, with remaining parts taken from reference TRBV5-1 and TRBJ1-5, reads KAGVTQTPRYLIKTRGQQVTLSCSPISGHRSVSWYQQTPGQGLQFLFEYFSETQRNKGNFPGRFSGRQFSNSRSEMNVSTLELGDSALYLCASSLGHLGSNQPQHFGDGTRLSIL.

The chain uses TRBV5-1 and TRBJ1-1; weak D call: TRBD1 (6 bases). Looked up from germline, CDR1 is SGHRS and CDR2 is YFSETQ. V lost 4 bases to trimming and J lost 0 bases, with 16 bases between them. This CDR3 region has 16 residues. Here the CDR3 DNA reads TGCGCCAGCAGCCTCCGCCCGGGACACCTGAACACTGAAGCTTTCTTT. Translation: CASSLRPGHLNTEAFF.

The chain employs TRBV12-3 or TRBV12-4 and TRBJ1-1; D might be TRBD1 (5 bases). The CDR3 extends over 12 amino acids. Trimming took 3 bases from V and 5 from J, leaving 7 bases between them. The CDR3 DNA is TGTGCCAGCAGTTTCGCAGGGACTGAAGCTTTCTTT. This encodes CASSFAGTEAFF.

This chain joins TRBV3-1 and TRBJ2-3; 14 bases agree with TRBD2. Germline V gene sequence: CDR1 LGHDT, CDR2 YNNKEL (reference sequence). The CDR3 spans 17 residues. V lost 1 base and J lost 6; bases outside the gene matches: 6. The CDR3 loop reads CASSQARTSGRQDTQYF. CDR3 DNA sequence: TGTGCCAGCAGCCAAGCGAGGACTAGCGGGAGGCAGGATACGCAGTATTTT.

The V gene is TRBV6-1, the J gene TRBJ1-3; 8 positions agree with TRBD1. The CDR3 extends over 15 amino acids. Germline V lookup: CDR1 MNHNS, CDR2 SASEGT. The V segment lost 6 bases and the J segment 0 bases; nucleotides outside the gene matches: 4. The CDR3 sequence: CASRLTGGSGNTIYF. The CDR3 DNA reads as TGTGCCAGCAGGCTTACAGGGGGCTCTGGAAACACCATATATTTT.

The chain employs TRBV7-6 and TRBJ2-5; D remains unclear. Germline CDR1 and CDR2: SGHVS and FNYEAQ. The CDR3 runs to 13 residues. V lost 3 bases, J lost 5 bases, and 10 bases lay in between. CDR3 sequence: CASSLGIWETQYF. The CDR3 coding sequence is TGTGCCAGCAGCTTGGGGATATGGGAGACCCAGTACTTC.

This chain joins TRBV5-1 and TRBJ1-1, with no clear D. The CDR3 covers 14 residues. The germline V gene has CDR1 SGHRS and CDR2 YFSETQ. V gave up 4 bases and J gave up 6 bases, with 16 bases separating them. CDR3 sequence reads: CASSPPGVSAEAFF. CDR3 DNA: TGCGCCAGCAGCCCCCCCGGGGTGAGCGCTGAAGCTTTCTTT.

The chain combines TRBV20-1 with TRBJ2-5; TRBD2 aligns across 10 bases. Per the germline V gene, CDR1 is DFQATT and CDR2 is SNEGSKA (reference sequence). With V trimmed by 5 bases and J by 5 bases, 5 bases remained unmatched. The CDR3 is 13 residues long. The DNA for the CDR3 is TGCAGTGCTGCTAGCGGGGGCGAGGAGACCCAGTACTTC. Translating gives CSAASGGEETQYF.

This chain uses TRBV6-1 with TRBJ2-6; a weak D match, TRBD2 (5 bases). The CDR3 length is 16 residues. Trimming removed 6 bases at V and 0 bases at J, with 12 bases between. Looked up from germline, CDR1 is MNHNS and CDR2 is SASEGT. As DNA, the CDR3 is TGTGCCAGCAGCGGGGTTGGGTTCTCTGGGGCCAACGTCCTGACTTTC. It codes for CASSGVGFSGANVLTF.

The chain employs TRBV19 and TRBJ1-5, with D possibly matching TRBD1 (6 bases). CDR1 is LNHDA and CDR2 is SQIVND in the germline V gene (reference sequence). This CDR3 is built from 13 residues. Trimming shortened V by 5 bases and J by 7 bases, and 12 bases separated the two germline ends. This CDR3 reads CASSSGARQPQHF. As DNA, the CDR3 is TGTGCCAGTAGTTCAGGGGCGCGGCAGCCCCAGCATTTT.

CDR3 nucleotides: TGTGCCAGCAGCAGGGGACTCGGGCAGCCCCAGCATTTT. Protein sequence: CASSRGLGQPQHF. The gene calls are TRBV7-8 and TRBJ1-5; a possible D gene is TRBD1 (5 bases). The CDR3 loop spans 13 amino acids. V was cut by 5 bases and J by 7 bases, with 12 bases left in between. The germline V gene has CDR1 SGHVS and CDR2 FQNEAQ.

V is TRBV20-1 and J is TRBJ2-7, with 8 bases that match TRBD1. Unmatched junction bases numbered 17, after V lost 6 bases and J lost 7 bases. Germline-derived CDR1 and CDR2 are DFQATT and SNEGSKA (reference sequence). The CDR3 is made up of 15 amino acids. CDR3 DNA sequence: TGCAGTGCCCCTTCCCGAGGACAGGGCTGGGGGGAGCAGTACTTC. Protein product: CSAPSRGQGWGEQYF.

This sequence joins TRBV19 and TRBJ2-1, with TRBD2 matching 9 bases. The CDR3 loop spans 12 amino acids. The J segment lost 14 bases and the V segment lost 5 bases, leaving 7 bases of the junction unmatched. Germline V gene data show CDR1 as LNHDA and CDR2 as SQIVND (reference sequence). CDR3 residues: CASSEGGLAEFF. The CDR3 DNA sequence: TGTGCCAGTAGTGAAGGGGGACTAGCCGAGTTCTTC.

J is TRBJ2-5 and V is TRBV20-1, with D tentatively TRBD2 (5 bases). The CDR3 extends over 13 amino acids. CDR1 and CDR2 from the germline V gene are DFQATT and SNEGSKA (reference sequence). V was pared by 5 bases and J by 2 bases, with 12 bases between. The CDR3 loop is CSAQETIQETQYF. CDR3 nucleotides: TGCAGTGCTCAAGAGACTATTCAAGAGACCCAGTACTTC.

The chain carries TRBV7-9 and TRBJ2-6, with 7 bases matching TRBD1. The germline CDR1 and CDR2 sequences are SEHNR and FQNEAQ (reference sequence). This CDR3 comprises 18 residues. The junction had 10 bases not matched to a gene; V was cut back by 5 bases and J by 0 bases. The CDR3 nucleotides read TGTGCCAGCAGCCTACAGGGGACCCCCAACTCTGGGGCCAACGTCCTGACTTTC. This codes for CASSLQGTPNSGANVLTF.

CDR3 coding DNA: TGTGCCAGCAGACCTGGCGTAAGCTCCTACAATGAGCAGTTCTTC. As protein: CASRPGVSSYNEQFF. The chain is built from TRBV5-4 and TRBJ2-1; D ambiguous. Germline V gene lookup returns CDR1 SGHNT and CDR2 YYREEE (reference sequence). V was cut by 5 bases and J by 0 bases, with 12 bases left in between. This CDR3 is built from 15 residues.

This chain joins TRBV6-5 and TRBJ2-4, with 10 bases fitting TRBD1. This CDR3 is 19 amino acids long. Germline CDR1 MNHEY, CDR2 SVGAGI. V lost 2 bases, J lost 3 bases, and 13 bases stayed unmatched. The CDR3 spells CASSYTYTGTGVGKNIQYF. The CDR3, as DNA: TGTGCCAGCAGTTACACGTACACCGGGACAGGGGTCGGCAAAAACATTCAGTACTTC.

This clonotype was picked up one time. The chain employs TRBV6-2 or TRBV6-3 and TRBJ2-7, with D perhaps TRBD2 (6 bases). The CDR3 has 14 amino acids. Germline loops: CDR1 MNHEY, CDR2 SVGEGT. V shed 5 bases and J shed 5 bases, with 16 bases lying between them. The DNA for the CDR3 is TGTGCCAGCAGTGAGGCCGGGAGTCCTAACGAGCAGTACTTC. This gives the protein CASSEAGSPNEQYF.

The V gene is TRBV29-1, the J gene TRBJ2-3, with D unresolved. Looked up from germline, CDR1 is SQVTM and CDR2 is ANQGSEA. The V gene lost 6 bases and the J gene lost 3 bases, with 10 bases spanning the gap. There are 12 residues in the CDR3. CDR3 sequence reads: CSVLLGTDTQYF. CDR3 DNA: TGCAGCGTCCTGCTGGGGACAGATACGCAGTATTTT.

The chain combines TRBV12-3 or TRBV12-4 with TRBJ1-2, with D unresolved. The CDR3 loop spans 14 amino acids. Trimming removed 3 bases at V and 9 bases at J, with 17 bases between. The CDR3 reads CASSFFWDVGSYTF. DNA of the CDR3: TGTGCCAGCAGTTTTTTTTGGGATGTGGGGAGCTACACCTTC.

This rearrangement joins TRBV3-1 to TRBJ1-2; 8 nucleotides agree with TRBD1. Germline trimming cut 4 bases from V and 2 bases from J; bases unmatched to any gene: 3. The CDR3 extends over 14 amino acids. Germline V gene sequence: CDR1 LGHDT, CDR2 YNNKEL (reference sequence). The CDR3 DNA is TGTGCCAGCAGCCGGAACAGGGGGAACTATGGCTACACCTTC. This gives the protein CASSRNRGNYGYTF.

The CDR3 region has the DNA TGCAGTGCTAGAGATCCCCGTCAGGAAAACACCATATATTTT. Its translation is CSARDPRQENTIYF. The chain uses TRBV20-1 and TRBJ1-3; D not certain. This CDR3 comprises 14 residues. With 0 bases removed from V and 6 bases from J, the gap between germline ends came to 12 bases. Germline loops: CDR1 DFQATT, CDR2 SNEGSKA (reference sequence).

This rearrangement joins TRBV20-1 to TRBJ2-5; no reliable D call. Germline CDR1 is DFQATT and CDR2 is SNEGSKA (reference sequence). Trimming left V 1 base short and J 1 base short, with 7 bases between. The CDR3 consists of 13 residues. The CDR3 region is CSARAAIQETQYF. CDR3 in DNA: TGCAGTGCTAGAGCGGCGATCCAAGAGACCCAGTACTTC.